This T cell receptor beta chain comes out of a study of blood T cell repertoires in COVID-19. Germline trimming cut 1 base from V and 4 bases from J; bases unmatched to any gene: 6. This CDR3 comprises 15 residues. The germline gives CDR1 LGHNA, CDR2 YNFKEQ. Only in-frame clones appear in the TCRdb table, and some are missing; sequencing was by immunoSEQ multiplex PCR. The sample lists some 240,000 clones; 80% to 90% were seen once. Those enrolled, adults aged about 18 to 89 years, came from 24 US areas. This clonotype was sampled from a woman between 35 and 50 years old who had been exposed to COVID-19. The sequencing sample was made of PBMCs or T cells enriched from blood (not recorded which). The V gene is TRBV4-2, the J gene TRBJ1-2; the match to TRBD1 covers 7 bases. CDR3 coding DNA: TGTGCCAGCAGCCAAGCTGAAGGGGGCTTCTATGGCTACACCTTC. Translated, it gives CASSQAEGGFYGYTF.